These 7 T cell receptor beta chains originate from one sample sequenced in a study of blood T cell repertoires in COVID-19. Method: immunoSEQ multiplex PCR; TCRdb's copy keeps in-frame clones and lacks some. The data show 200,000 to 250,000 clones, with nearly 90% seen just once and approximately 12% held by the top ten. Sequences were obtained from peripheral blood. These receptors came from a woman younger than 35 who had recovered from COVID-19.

Written as DNA, the CDR3 is TGTGCCAGCAGCTCCACTTTTTCCTACGAGCAGTACTTC. Amino acid sequence: CASSSTFSYEQYF. The chain has TRBV5-4 and TRBJ2-7; D not certain. The germline V gene has CDR1 SGHNT and CDR2 YYREEE (reference sequence). CDR3 length equals 13 residues. Trimming pared 3 bases from V and 1 base from J, leaving 8 bases between.

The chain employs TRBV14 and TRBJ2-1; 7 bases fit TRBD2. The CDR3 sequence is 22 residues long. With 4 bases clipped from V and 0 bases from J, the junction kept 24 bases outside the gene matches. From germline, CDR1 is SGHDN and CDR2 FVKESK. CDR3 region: CASSRRGGSGTTLFSSYNEQFF. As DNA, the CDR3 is TGTGCCAGCAGCCGCCGCGGGGGATCCGGGACTACCTTGTTCAGCTCCTACAATGAGCAGTTCTTC.

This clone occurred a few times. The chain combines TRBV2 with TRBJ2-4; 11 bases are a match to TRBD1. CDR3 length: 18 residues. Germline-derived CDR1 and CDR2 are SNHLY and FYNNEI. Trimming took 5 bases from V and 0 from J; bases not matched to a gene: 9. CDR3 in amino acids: CASSTGQGARGAKNIQYF. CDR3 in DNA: TGTGCCAGCAGTACTGGACAGGGGGCGCGGGGAGCCAAAAACATTCAGTACTTC.

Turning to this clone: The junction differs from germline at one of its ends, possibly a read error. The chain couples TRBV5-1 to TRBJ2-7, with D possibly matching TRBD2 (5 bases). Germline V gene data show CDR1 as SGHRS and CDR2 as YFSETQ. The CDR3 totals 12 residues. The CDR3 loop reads CAGRRRIYEQYF. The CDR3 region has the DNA TGCGCCGGCAGGAGGAGGATTTACGAGCAGTACTTC.

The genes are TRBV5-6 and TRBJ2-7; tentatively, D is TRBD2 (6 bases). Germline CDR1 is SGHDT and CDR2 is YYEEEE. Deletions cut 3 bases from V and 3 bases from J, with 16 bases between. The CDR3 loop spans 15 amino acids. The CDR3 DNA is TGTGCCAGCAGCTCGCCCTGGACGGGAGACTACGAGCAGTACTTC. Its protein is CASSSPWTGDYEQYF.

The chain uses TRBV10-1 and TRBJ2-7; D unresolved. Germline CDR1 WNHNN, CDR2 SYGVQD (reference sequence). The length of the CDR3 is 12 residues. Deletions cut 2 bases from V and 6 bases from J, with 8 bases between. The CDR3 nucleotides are TGCGCCAGCAGTGAGCTAGGTTCCGAGCAGTACTTC. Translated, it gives CASSELGSEQYF.

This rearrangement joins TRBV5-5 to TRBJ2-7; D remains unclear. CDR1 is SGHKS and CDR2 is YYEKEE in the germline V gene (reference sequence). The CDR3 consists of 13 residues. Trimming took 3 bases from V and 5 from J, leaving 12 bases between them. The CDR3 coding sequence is TGTGCCAGCAGCTCGCAGAAACCCAACGAGCAGTACTTC. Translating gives CASSSQKPNEQYF.